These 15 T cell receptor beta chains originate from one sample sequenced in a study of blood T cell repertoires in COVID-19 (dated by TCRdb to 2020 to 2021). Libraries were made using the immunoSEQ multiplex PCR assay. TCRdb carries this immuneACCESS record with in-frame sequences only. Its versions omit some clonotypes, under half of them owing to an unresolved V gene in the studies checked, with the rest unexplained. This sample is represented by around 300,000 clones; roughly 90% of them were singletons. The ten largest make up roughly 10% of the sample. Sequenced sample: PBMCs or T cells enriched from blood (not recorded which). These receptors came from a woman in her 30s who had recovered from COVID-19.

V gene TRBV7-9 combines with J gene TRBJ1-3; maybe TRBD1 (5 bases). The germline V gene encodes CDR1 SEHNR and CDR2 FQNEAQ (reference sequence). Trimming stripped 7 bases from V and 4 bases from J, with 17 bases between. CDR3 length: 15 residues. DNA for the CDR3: TGTGCCAGCACCCCTGGGCAGGGTGCGGGAAACACCATATATTTT. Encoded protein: CASTPGQGAGNTIYF.

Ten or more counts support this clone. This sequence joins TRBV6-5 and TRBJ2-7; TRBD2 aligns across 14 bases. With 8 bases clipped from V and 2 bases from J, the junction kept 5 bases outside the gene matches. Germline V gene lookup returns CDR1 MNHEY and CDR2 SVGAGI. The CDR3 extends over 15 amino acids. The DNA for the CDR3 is TGTGCCAGCTCCGGGACTAGCGGGAGACCCTACGAGCAGTACTTC. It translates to CASSGTSGRPYEQYF.

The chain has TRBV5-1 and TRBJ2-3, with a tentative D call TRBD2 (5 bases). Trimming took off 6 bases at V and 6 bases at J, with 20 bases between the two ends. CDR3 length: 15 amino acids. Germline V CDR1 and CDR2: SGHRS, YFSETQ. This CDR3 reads CASTPITSSSDTQYF. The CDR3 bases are TGCGCCAGCACCCCCATCACTAGTTCGTCGGATACGCAGTATTTT.

CDR3 DNA sequence: TGCAGCGCTGGACAGAGGAACTATGGCTACACCTTC. Translation gives CSAGQRNYGYTF. V and J are TRBV29-1 and TRBJ1-2, with D perhaps matching TRBD1 (6 bases). This CDR3 is 12 amino acids long. CDR1 and CDR2 from the germline V gene are SQVTM and ANQGSEA. The V end lost 7 bases, the J end lost 2 bases, and 11 bases lay between the germline ends.

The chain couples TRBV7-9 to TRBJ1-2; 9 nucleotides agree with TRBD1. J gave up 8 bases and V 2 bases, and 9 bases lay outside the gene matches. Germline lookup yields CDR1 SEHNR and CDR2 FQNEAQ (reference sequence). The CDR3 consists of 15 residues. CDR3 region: CASSLFAGQGEGYTF. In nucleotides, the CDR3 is TGTGCCAGCAGCTTATTTGCGGGACAGGGTGAAGGCTACACCTTC.

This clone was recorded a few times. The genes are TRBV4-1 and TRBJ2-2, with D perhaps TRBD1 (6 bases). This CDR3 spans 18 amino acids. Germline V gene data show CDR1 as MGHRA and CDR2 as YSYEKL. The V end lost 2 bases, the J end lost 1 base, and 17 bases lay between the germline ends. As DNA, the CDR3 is TGCGCCAGCAGCCAATCCTCGATGGGACACCGGAACACCGGGGAGCTGTTTTTT. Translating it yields CASSQSSMGHRNTGELFF.

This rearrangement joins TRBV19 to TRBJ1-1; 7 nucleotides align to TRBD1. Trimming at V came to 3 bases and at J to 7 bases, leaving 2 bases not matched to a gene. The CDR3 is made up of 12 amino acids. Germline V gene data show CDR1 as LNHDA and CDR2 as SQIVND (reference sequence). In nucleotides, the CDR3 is TGTGCCAGTAGTATGCAGGGGGTTGAAGCTTTCTTT. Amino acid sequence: CASSMQGVEAFF.

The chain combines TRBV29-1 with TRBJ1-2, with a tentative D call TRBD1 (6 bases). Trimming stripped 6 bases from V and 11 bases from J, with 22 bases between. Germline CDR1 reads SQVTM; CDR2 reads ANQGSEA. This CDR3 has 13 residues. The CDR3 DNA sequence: TGCAGCGTAGAATACGGGACATCAAAAAGGTACACCTTC. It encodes CSVEYGTSKRYTF.

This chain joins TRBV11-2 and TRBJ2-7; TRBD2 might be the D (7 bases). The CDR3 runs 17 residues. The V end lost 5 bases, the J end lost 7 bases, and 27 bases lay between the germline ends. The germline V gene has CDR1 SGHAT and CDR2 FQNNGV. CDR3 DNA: TGTGCCAGCAGCCCACATTCGGTGGCGGGAGTCAGGGGAGAGCAGTACTTC. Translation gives CASSPHSVAGVRGEQYF.

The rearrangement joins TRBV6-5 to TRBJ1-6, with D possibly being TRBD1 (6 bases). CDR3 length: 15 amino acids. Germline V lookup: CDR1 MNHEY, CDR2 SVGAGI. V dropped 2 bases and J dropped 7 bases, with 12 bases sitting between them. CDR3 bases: TGTGCCAGCAGTTACCCGCCAGGGGAAAATTCACCCCTCCACTTT. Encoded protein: CASSYPPGENSPLHF.

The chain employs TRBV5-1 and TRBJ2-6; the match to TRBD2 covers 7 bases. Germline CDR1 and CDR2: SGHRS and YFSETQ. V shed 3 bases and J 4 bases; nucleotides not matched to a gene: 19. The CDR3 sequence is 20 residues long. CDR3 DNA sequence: TGCGCCAGCAGCTCCGATGAGTCAGGGACTATTCCTCTGGGGGCCAACGTCCTGACTTTC. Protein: CASSSDESGTIPLGANVLTF.

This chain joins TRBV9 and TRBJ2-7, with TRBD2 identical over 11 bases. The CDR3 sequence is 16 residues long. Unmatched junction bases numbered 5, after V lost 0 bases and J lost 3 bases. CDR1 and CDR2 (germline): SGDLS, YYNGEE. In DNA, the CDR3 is TGTGCCAGCAGCGTAGAGCCTAGCGGGAGGAGCTACGAGCAGTACTTC. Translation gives CASSVEPSGRSYEQYF.

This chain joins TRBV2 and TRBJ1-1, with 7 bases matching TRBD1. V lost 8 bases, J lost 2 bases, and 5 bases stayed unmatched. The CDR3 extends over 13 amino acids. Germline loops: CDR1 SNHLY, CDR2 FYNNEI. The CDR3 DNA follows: TGTGCCAGCTGGGCAGGGGGAAACACTGAAGCTTTCTTT. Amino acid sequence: CASWAGGNTEAFF.

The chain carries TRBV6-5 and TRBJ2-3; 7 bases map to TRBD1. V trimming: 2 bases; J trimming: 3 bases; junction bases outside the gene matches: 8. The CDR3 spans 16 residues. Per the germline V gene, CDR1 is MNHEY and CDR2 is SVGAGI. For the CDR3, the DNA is TGTGCCAGCAGTTACGGGACAGAAAAACCGACAGATACGCAGTATTTT. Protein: CASSYGTEKPTDTQYF.

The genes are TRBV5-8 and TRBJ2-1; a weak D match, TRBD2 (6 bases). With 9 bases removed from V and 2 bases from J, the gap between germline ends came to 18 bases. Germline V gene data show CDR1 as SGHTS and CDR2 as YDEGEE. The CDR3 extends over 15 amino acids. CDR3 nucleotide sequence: TGTGCCAACGACTTAGCGGATGCCACCTACAATGAGCAGTTCTTC. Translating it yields CANDLADATYNEQFF.